The rows below give T cell receptor beta chains drawn from one sample of a study of early T cells in non-severe SARS-CoV-2 infection. Each CDR3 protein gets one entry after TCRdb re-called the 5' RACE reads with MiXCR. The repertoire holds under 50,000 distinct CDR3 sequences, with about 4.2% as singletons. Specimen: whole blood. These TCRs come from an adult who was a healthcare worker with PCR-confirmed SARS-CoV-2 infection or an uninfected control (not recorded which). Both conserved end residues are part of each CDR3. The D gene is left open where the match is weak. Clone sizes are given selectively: once, few, many, or a class where the clone is expanded.

CDR3aa,CDR3nt,d_gene,v_gene,j_gene,abundance
CASSRLLAGALSEQFF,TGTGCCAGCAGTCGTCTACTAGCGGGAGCCCTTAGTGAGCAGTTCTTC,TRBD2,TRBV12-3/TRBV12-4,TRBJ2-1,many
CASSNRETTGTDTQYF,TGTGCCAGCAGCAACCGTGAGACTACCGGCACAGATACGCAGTATTTT,.,TRBV7-2,TRBJ2-3,.
CASSLPGNTGELFF,TGCGCCAGCAGCCTCCCCGGGAACACCGGGGAGCTGTTTTTT,.,TRBV5-1,TRBJ2-2,few
CAISEFNYEQYF,TGTGCCATCAGTGAGTTTAACTACGAGCAGTACTTC,.,TRBV10-3,TRBJ2-7,.
CASSYGAASYEQYF,TGTGCCAGCAGTTACGGGGCAGCCTCCTACGAGCAGTACTTC,.,TRBV6-5,TRBJ2-7,many
CASSSGTGSYEQYF,TGTGCCAGCAGTTCCGGGACGGGGTCCTACGAGCAGTACTTC,.,TRBV11-3,TRBJ2-7,many
CASSLQTGTGKDTQYF,TGCGCCAGCAGCTTGCAAACCGGGACAGGGAAAGATACGCAGTATTTT,TRBD1,TRBV4-1,TRBJ2-3,many
CASSLSGPNTEAFF,TGTGCCAGCAGCTTATCCGGCCCGAACACTGAAGCTTTCTTT,.,TRBV7-3,TRBJ1-1,many
CASSYGRGRNQPQHF,TGTGCCAGCAGTTACGGCAGGGGACGCAATCAGCCCCAGCATTTT,.,TRBV6-5,TRBJ1-5,many
CASSFLAGRGTDTQYF,TGCGCCAGCAGCTTCCTAGCGGGGCGGGGCACAGATACGCAGTATTTT,TRBD2,TRBV5-1,TRBJ2-3,many
CASSQSRPAGGRAGELFF,TGCGCCAGCAGCCAATCCCGCCCAGCGGGAGGGCGGGCCGGGGAGCTGTTTTTT,TRBD2,TRBV4-3,TRBJ2-2,.
CASTTSMSSYNEQFF,TGTGCCAGCACCACATCAATGAGCTCCTACAATGAGCAGTTCTTC,.,TRBV27,TRBJ2-1,.
CASSQGLTLEQYF,TGTGCCAGCAGCCAAGGGTTGACTCTAGAGCAGTACTTC,.,TRBV3-1,TRBJ2-7,few
CASSFDQPQHF,TGTGCCAGCAGCTTCGATCAGCCCCAGCATTTT,.,TRBV12-3/TRBV12-4,TRBJ1-5,many
CASSYTSGGGYEQYF,TGTGCCAGCAGTTACACCTCAGGGGGCGGCTACGAGCAGTACTTC,TRBD1,TRBV6-5,TRBJ2-7,many
CASSLDTADTQYF,TGTGCCAGCAGCTTGGATACGGCAGATACGCAGTATTTT,.,TRBV5-5,TRBJ2-3,many
CASNPGQGDQPQHF,TGTGCCAGCAACCCCGGACAGGGTGATCAGCCCCAGCATTTT,TRBD1,TRBV6-4,TRBJ1-5,.
CASSQESTSRTGELFF,TGTGCCAGCAGCCAAGAAAGCACTAGCCGCACCGGGGAGCTGTTTTTT,.,TRBV4-2,TRBJ2-2,many
CASSISGGSLREATFEQYF,TGTGCCAGCAGCATCTCGGGGGGCTCATTGCGGGAGGCCACGTTCGAGCAGTACTTC,TRBD2,TRBV7-9,TRBJ2-7,many
CSVDTGLGLYGYTF,TGCAGCGTTGACACCGGGTTGGGTTTATATGGCTACACCTTC,.,TRBV29-1,TRBJ1-2,many
CASSYNYNEQFF,TGTGCCAGTAGCTACAACTACAATGAGCAGTTCTTC,.,TRBV19,TRBJ2-1,many
CAISDQGFGNQPQHF,TGTGCCATCAGTGATCAGGGGTTTGGCAATCAGCCCCAGCATTTT,.,TRBV10-3,TRBJ1-5,.
CASSLEFGRSTDTQYF,TGCGCCAGCAGCTTGGAGTTCGGCAGAAGCACAGATACGCAGTATTTT,.,TRBV5-1,TRBJ2-3,many
CSATPGRGVNEQFF,TGCAGTGCGACCCCCGGGAGGGGGGTAAATGAGCAGTTCTTC,TRBD2,TRBV20-1,TRBJ2-1,.
CASSYGGRRGTGELFF,TGTGCCAGCAGTTACGGCGGGAGGAGGGGGACCGGGGAGCTGTTTTTT,TRBD2,TRBV6-2/TRBV6-3,TRBJ2-2,many
CASSRAGATNEKLFF,TGTGCCAGCAGCCGGGCGGGGGCAACTAATGAAAAACTGTTTTTT,.,TRBV7-6,TRBJ1-4,many
CASSKRWDPRVQETQYF,TGCGCCAGCAGTAAACGTTGGGATCCCCGAGTACAAGAGACCCAGTACTTC,.,TRBV10-2,TRBJ2-5,many
CASSSPYRTGGHEQYF,TGTGCCAGCAGTTCCCCCTACCGGACAGGGGGCCACGAGCAGTACTTC,TRBD1,TRBV27,TRBJ2-7,many
CASSSGTGGNTGELFF,TGTGCCAGCAGCTCTGGGACAGGGGGAAACACCGGGGAGCTGTTTTTT,TRBD1,TRBV7-9,TRBJ2-2,many
CASSPRENTEAFF,TGCGCCAGCAGTCCGCGAGAAAACACTGAAGCTTTCTTT,.,TRBV5-1,TRBJ1-1,.
CASSLGNSGDLFSFGEQYF,TGCGCCAGCAGCTTGGGAAATAGCGGGGACCTCTTTTCTTTCGGCGAGCAGTACTTC,TRBD2,TRBV5-1,TRBJ2-7,many
CASSPRGPNQPQHF,TGTGCCAGCAGCCCGAGGGGGCCCAATCAGCCCCAGCATTTT,TRBD1,TRBV3-1,TRBJ1-5,few
CSARVGITYEQYF,TGCAGTGCTAGAGTCGGTATTACCTACGAGCAGTACTTC,.,TRBV20-1,TRBJ2-7,few
CASSSLGASSYNEQFF,TGTGCCAGCAGCAGCCTCGGGGCCAGCTCCTACAATGAGCAGTTCTTC,.,TRBV7-3,TRBJ2-1,many
CSAYGTVGPRDEQYF,TGCAGTGCTTACGGGACAGTGGGTCCTAGGGACGAGCAGTACTTC,TRBD1,TRBV20-1,TRBJ2-7,few
CASSLDRGKSPLHF,TGTGCCAGCAGCCTGGACAGGGGGAAGTCACCCCTCCACTTT,TRBD1,TRBV11-1,TRBJ1-6,many
CASNTAPGELFF,TGTGCCAGCAATACGGCACCCGGGGAGCTGTTTTTT,.,TRBV2,TRBJ2-2,many
CASSATSGSWNEQFF,TGCGCCAGCAGCGCAACTAGCGGGAGTTGGAATGAGCAGTTCTTC,TRBD2,TRBV5-1,TRBJ2-1,many
CSARDPTSDGANVLTF,TGCAGTGCTAGAGATCCGACTAGCGATGGGGCCAACGTCCTGACTTTC,TRBD2,TRBV20-1,TRBJ2-6,many
CASSRDRGTGELFF,TGTGCCAGCAGCCGGGACAGGGGGACCGGGGAGCTGTTTTTT,TRBD1,TRBV5-6,TRBJ2-2,many
CASSSGAGTDTQYF,TGTGCCAGCAGTTCTGGGGCCGGCACAGATACGCAGTATTTT,.,TRBV27,TRBJ2-3,.
CASSLLGTSGSYEQYF,TGTGCCAGCAGCTTGTTGGGGACTAGCGGGAGCTACGAGCAGTACTTC,TRBD2,TRBV5-6,TRBJ2-7,few
CSPRTRALYNEQFF,TGCAGTCCCAGGACGCGCGCCCTCTATAATGAGCAGTTCTTC,.,TRBV20-1,TRBJ2-1,many
CSARDERQGANEQFF,TGCAGTGCTAGAGATGAAAGACAGGGGGCGAATGAGCAGTTCTTC,TRBD1,TRBV20-1,TRBJ2-1,many
CASSFGGRYNEQFF,TGTGCCAGCAGCTTCGGTGGTAGATACAATGAGCAGTTCTTC,.,TRBV7-9,TRBJ2-1,few
CASSYIRDTEAFF,TGTGCCAGCAGTTACATTAGGGACACTGAAGCTTTCTTT,.,TRBV6-2/TRBV6-3,TRBJ1-1,many
CASGQWTGQDEQYF,TGTGCCAGCGGTCAATGGACTGGGCAGGACGAGCAGTACTTC,.,TRBV27,TRBJ2-7,many
CASSLSGTGLNIQYF,TGTGCCAGCAGTTTGTCCGGGACAGGGCTAAACATTCAGTACTTC,TRBD1,TRBV27,TRBJ2-4,few
CASSRRDTYEQYF,TGTGCCAGCAGCCGCCGGGATACCTACGAGCAGTACTTC,.,TRBV3-1,TRBJ2-7,.
CAISEGLGEQYF,TGTGCCATCAGTGAGGGCCTGGGCGAGCAGTACTTC,.,TRBV10-3,TRBJ2-7,few
CASSPGRFRETQYF,TGTGCCAGCAGCCCGGGACGGTTCCGAGAGACCCAGTACTTC,.,TRBV28,TRBJ2-5,few
CASSLSVFSSNYGYTF,TGTGCCAGCAGTTTATCCGTTTTTAGCAGTAACTATGGCTACACCTTC,.,TRBV27,TRBJ1-2,many
CASSSKIRLAGVSTYEQYF,TGTGCCAGCAGCTCCAAAATTAGACTAGCGGGAGTGTCGACCTACGAGCAGTACTTC,TRBD2,TRBV7-6,TRBJ2-7,.
CASRGLREGRNEQFF,TGTGCCAGCAGGGGGTTACGGGAGGGCCGGAATGAGCAGTTCTTC,TRBD2,TRBV6-2/TRBV6-3,TRBJ2-1,many
CASTRTGGDHEKLFF,TGTGCCAGCACCCGTACGGGGGGGGACCATGAAAAACTGTTTTTT,.,TRBV5-6,TRBJ1-4,.